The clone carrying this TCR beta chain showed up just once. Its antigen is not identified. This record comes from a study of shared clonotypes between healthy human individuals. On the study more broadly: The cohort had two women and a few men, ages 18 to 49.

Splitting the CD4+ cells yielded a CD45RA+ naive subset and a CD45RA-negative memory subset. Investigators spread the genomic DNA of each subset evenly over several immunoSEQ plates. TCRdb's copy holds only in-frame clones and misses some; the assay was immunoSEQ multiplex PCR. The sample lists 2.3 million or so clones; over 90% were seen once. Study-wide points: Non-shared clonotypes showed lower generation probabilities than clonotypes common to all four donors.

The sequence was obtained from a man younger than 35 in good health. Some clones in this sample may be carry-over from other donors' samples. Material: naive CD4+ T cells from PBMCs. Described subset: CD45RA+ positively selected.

The CDR3 DNA sequence: TGTGCCAGCAGACGCAGGGTTGGAAACACCATATATTTT. Its translation: CASRRRVGNTIYF. The chain links TRBV5-6 to TRBJ1-3; D possibly corresponds to TRBD1 (5 bases). In germline, CDR1 is SGHDT, CDR2 YYEEEE. V lost 5 bases to trimming and J lost 3 bases, with 9 bases between them. The CDR3 runs to 13 residues.